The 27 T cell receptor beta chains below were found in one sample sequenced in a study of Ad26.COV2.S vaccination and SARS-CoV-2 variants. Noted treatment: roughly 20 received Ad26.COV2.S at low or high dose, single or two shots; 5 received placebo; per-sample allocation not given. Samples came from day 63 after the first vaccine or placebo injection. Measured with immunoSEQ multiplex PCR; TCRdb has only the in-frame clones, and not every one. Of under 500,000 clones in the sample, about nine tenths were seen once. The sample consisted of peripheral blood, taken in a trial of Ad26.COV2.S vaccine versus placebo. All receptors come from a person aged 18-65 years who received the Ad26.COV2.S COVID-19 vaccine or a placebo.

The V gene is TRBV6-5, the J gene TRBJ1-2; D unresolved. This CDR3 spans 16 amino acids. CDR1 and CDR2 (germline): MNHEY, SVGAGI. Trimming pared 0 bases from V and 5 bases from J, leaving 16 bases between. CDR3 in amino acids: CASSYSGQAVGYGYTF. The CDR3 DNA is TGTGCCAGCAGTTACTCGGGCCAGGCAGTTGGGTATGGCTACACCTTC.

The CDR3 coding sequence is TGTGCCAGCAGACTACAGGGTTCCTACGAGCAGTACTTC. The encoded protein is CASRLQGSYEQYF. J is TRBJ2-7 and V is TRBV2, with a weak D call TRBD1 (6 bases). Germline values: CDR1 SNHLY, CDR2 FYNNEI. The V gene lost 6 bases and the J gene lost 1 base, with 10 bases spanning the gap. The CDR3 covers 13 residues.

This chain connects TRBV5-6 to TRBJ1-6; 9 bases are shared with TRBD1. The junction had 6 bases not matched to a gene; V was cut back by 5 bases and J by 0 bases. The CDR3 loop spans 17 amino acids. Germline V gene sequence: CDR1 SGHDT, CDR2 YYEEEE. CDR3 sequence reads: CASSPGTGSSYNSPLHF. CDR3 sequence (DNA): TGTGCCAGCAGTCCCGGGACAGGGAGCTCCTATAATTCACCCCTCCACTTT.

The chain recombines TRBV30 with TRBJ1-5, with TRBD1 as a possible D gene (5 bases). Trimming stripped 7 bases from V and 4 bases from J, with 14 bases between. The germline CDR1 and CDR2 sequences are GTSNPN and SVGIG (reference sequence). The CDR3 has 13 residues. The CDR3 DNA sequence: TGTGCCTACGACACGTGGGGGAATCAGCCCCAGCATTTT. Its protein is CAYDTWGNQPQHF.

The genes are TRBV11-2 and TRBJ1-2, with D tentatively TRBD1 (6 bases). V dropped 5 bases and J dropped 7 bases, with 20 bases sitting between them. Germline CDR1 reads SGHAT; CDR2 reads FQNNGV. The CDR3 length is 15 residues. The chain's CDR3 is CASSPEGGALSGYTF. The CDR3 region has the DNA TGTGCCAGCAGCCCCGAGGGGGGGGCGCTTAGTGGCTACACCTTC.

CDR3 in amino acids: CASSSSPGDLYEQYF. The CDR3 bases are TGCGCCAGCAGCTCTTCCCCCGGAGATCTCTACGAGCAGTACTTC. The J gene is TRBJ2-7, the V gene TRBV4-3; no firm D call. Germline lookup yields CDR1 LGHNA and CDR2 YSLEER. The CDR3 spans 15 residues. V lost 5 bases, J lost 3 bases, and 17 bases lay in between.

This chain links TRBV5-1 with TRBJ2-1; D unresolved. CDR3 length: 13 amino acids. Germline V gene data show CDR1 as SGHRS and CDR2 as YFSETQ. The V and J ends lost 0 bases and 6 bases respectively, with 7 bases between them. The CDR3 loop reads CASSLGQTNEQFF. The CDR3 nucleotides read TGCGCCAGCAGCTTGGGCCAAACCAATGAGCAGTTCTTC.

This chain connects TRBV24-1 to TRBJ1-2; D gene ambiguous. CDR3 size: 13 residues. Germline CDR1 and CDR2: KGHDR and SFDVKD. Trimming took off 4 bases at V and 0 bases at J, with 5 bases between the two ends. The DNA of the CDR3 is TGTGCCACCAGTGAAACAACTAACTATGGCTACACCTTC. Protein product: CATSETTNYGYTF.

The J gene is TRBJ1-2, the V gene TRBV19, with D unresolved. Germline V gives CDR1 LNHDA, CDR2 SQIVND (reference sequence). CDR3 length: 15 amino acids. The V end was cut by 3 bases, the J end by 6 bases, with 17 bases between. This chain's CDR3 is CASSIASGGRNGYTF. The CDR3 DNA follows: TGTGCCAGTAGTATTGCCTCGGGCGGGAGGAATGGCTACACCTTC.

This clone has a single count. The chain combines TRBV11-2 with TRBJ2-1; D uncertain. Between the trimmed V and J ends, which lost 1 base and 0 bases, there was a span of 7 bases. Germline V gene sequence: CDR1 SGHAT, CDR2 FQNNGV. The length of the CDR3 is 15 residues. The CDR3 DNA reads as TGTGCCAGCAGCTTAGGGCTAGGCTCCTACAATGAGCAGTTCTTC. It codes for CASSLGLGSYNEQFF.

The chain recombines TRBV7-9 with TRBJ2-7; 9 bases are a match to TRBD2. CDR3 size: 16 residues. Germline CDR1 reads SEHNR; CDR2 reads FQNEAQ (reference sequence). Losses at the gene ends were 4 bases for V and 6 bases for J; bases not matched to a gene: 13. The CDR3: CASSSLAGLPQLEQYF. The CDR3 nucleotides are TGTGCCAGCAGCTCGCTAGCGGGACTACCACAACTCGAGCAGTACTTC.

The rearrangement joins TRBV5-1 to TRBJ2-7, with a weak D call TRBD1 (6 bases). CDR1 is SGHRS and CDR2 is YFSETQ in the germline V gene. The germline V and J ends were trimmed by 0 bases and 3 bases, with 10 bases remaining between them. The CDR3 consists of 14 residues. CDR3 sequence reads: CASSLAGQFYEQYF. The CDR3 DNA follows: TGCGCCAGCAGCTTGGCTGGACAGTTCTACGAGCAGTACTTC.

The CDR3 reads CASNQNQGAGTEAFF. DNA for the CDR3: TGTGCCAGCAACCAAAACCAGGGGGCTGGCACTGAAGCTTTCTTT. The chain joins TRBV28 to TRBJ1-1; TRBD1 matches 8 bases. Trimming at V came to 7 bases and at J to 4 bases, leaving 11 bases not matched to a gene. This CDR3 spans 15 amino acids. Germline loops: CDR1 MDHEN, CDR2 SYDVKM.

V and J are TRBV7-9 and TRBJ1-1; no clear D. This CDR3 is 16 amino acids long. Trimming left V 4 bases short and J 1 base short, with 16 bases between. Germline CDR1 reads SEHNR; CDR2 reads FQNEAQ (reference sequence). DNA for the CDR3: TGTGCCAGCAGCTCATATCATCAGGTGAGGAACACTGAAGCTTTCTTT. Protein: CASSSYHQVRNTEAFF.

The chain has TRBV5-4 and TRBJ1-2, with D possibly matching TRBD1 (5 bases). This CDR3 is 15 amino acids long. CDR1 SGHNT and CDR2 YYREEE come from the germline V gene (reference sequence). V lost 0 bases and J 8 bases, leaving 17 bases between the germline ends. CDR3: CASSLEGKGGVGYTF. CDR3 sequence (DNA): TGTGCCAGCAGCTTGGAGGGGAAGGGCGGGGTAGGCTACACCTTC.

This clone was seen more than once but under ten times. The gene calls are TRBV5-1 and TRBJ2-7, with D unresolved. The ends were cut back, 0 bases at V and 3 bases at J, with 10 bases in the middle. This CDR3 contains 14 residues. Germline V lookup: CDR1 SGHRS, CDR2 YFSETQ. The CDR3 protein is CASSLGSASYEQYF. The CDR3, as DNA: TGCGCCAGCAGCTTGGGGAGTGCCAGCTACGAGCAGTACTTC.

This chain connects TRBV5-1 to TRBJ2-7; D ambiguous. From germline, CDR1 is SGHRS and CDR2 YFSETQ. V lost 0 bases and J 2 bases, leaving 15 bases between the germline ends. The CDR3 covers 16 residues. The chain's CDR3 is CASSLEALPPTYEQYF. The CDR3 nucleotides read TGCGCCAGCAGCTTGGAGGCGCTTCCCCCTACCTACGAGCAGTACTTC.

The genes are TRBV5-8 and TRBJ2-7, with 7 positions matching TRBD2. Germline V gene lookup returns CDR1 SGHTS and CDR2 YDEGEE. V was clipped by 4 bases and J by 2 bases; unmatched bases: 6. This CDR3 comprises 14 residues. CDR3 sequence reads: CASSARLAPYEQYF. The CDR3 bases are TGTGCCAGCAGCGCCCGACTAGCCCCCTACGAGCAGTACTTC.

The CDR3 bases are TGTGCCGCCGGGGGAGACTATGGCTACACCTTC. Translation gives CAAGGDYGYTF. The V call is TRBV28, the J call TRBJ1-2; a possible D gene is TRBD1 (5 bases). Looked up from germline, CDR1 is MDHEN and CDR2 is SYDVKM. This CDR3 is built from 11 residues. Trimming cost V 11 bases and J 3 bases, with 10 bases left between them.

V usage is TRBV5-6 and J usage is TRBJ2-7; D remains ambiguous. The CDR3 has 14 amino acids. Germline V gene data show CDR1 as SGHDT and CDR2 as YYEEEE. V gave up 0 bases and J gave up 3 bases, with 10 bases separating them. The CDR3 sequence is CASSLGQVVYEQYF. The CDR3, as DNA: TGTGCCAGCAGCTTGGGCCAGGTGGTCTACGAGCAGTACTTC.

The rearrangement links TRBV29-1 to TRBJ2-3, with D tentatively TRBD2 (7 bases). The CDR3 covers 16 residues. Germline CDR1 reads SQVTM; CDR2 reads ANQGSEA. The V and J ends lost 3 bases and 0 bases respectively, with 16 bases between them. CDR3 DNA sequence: TGCAGCGTTGACCACTGGCGGGGGCTAAGCACAGATACGCAGTATTTT. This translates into CSVDHWRGLSTDTQYF.

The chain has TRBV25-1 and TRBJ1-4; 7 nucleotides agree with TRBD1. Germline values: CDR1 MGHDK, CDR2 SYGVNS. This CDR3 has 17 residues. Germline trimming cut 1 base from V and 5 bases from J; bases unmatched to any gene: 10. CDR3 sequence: CASSESGRGGQNEKLFF. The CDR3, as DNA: TGTGCCAGCAGTGAATCCGGCAGGGGGGGACAAAATGAAAAACTGTTTTTT.

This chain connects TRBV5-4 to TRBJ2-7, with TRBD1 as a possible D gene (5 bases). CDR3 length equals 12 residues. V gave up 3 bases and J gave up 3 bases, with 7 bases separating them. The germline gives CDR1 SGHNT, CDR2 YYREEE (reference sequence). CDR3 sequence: CASSYDSYEQYF. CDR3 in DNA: TGTGCCAGCAGCTATGACAGCTACGAGCAGTACTTC.

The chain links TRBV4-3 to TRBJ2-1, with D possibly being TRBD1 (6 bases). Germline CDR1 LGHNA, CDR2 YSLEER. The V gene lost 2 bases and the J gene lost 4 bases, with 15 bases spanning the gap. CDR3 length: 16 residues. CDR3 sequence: CASSQTLGHTYNEQFF. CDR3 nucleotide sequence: TGCGCCAGCAGCCAAACGTTGGGACACACTTACAATGAGCAGTTCTTC.

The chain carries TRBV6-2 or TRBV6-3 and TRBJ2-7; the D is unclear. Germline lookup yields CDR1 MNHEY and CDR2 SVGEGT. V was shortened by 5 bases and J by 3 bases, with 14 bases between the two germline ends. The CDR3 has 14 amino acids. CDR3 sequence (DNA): TGTGCCAGCAGTGTTACTCTCCACCACTACGAGCAGTACTTC. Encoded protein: CASSVTLHHYEQYF.

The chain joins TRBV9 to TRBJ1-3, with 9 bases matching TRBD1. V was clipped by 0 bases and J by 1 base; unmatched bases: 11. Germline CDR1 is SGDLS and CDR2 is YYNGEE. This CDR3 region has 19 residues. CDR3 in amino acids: CASSVALGTGLASGNTIYF. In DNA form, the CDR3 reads TGTGCCAGCAGCGTAGCTTTGGGGACAGGGTTAGCTTCTGGAAACACCATATATTTT.

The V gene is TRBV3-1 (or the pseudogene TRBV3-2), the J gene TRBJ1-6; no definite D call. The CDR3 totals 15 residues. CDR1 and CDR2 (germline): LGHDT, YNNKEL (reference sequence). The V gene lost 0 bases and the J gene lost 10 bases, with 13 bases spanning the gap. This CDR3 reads CASSQESQSGSPLHF. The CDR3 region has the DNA TGTGCCAGCAGCCAAGAGAGTCAGTCGGGATCACCCCTCCACTTT.